This record concerns one T cell receptor (beta chain) sequence. The data belong to a study of shared clonotypes between healthy human individuals. Study at large: Every donor yielded three CD4 naive, three CD4 memory, two CD8 naive and one CD8 memory plate.

Execution of the assay was at deep level. Clones were read by immunoSEQ multiplex PCR, and TCRdb kept only the in-frame ones, dropping some. Of 900,000 to 1,200,000 clones listed, approximately 80% are singletons. Trimming took 5 bases from V and 5 from J, leaving 15 bases between them. Germline V gene sequence: CDR1 SGHTA, CDR2 FQGNSA. The CDR3 has 15 amino acids. The genes are TRBV7-2 and TRBJ2-2; perhaps TRBD1 as D (6 bases). The sequenced material came from memory CD4+ T cells from PBMCs. The subset: CD45RA-negative fraction. The sequence derives from a young man in good health. Some clones in this sample may be carry-over from other donors' samples. The CDR3 coding sequence is TGTGCCAGCAGCCTTTGGACCGACAGGACCGGGGAGCTGTTTTTT. It yields the protein CASSLWTDRTGELFF.